This T cell receptor beta chain stems from a study of shared clonotypes between healthy human individuals. The sorted-subset replicate PCRs were given about 200 ng DNA, which is tens of thousands of T cell genomes. TCRdb's table, derived via immunoSEQ multiplex PCR, lists solely in-frame clones and lacks some. This sample has around 1 million clones, with approximately 76% found just once. Points from the study as a whole: Against clonotypes common to all four donors, non-shared ones had lower generation probabilities. Among donors, sharing of clonotypes was expected to be affected by sequencing depth. A small donor pool kept down the genetic and exposure-history diversity that was represented.

The junction had 5 bases not matched to a gene; V was cut back by 3 bases and J by 5 bases. Per the germline V gene, CDR1 is SGHRS and CDR2 is YFSETQ. The CDR3 is made up of 15 amino acids. For this clone: The antigen is not known.

The gene calls are TRBV5-1 and TRBJ2-5, with TRBD1 identical over 12 bases. The sample was memory CD4+ T cells sorted from blood. Indicated subset: CD45RA-negative fraction. The receptor's source is a man younger than 35 in good health. The CDR3 protein is CASSWGTGGQETQYF. The CDR3 bases are TGCGCCAGCAGCTGGGGGACAGGGGGCCAGGAGACCCAGTACTTC.